In this sample, the clone carrying this T cell receptor (beta chain) turned up many times. What it binds is unknown. The sample is drawn from a study of post-analysis software for immune sequencing data. Whole-study context: Secondary progressive, relapsing-remitting and progressive-relapsing multiple sclerosis were among the included disease courses.

Unique molecular identifiers were built into the TCR beta cDNA libraries. Roughly 450,000 cDNA molecules came from around 1 to 9.1 million T cells. MiXCR, run by TCRdb on the PCR reads, gives a single entry per CDR3 protein. The repertoire includes roughly 540,000 distinct CDR3 sequences, about a third of them detected once, and 4.5% to 7.5% sits in the top ten. Study-level results: Several TRBV segments were more frequent in patients than controls; TRBV5-6, TRBV5-1 and TRBV20-1 belonged to this group. Batch-mates among the samples co-clustered strongly by F measure.

In germline, CDR1 is DFQATT, CDR2 SNEGSKA (reference sequence). Trimming at V came to 4 bases and at J to 1 base, leaving 2 bases not matched to a gene. There are 13 residues in the CDR3. The sample was blood. This TCR was recovered from a girl aged 2-17 years with multiple sclerosis. The chain uses TRBV20-1 and TRBJ2-3, with 7 bases identical to TRBD2. As DNA, the CDR3 is TGCAGTGCTACTCGGGGGGGCACAGATACGCAGTATTTT. As protein: CSATRGGTDTQYF.